This entry features one T cell receptor beta chain sequence. The antigen remains unidentified. This CDR3 contains 15 residues. Trimming shortened V by 6 bases and J by 3 bases, and 18 bases separated the two germline ends. Germline lookup yields CDR1 DFQATT and CDR2 SNEGSKA (reference sequence). This sample is drawn from a study of T-cell memory formation after mild COVID-19. TCRdb fed the 5' RACE reads into MiXCR, producing one record per CDR3 protein. The table lists under 600,000 distinct CDR3 sequences, about 20% of them singletons. Study-level findings and limits: Later expanders leaned CD4+, whereas day 15 to 85 contracting clones were balanced CD4/CD8. Largely, contracting CD4+ clones fell within CM and EM, and contracting CD8+ clones within EMRA.

This chain connects TRBV20-1 to TRBJ2-1, with no clear D. The sequenced sample consisted of PBMCs or a T cell subset sorted from them (not recorded which). The TCR comes from an adult woman who had mild COVID-19 (a few samples of this study predate the infection). Cell type and time point are not known. The CDR3 nucleotides read TGCAGTGCCCACCCAAGATCTGCCCGCTACAATGAGCAGTTCTTC. Its translation is CSAHPRSARYNEQFF.